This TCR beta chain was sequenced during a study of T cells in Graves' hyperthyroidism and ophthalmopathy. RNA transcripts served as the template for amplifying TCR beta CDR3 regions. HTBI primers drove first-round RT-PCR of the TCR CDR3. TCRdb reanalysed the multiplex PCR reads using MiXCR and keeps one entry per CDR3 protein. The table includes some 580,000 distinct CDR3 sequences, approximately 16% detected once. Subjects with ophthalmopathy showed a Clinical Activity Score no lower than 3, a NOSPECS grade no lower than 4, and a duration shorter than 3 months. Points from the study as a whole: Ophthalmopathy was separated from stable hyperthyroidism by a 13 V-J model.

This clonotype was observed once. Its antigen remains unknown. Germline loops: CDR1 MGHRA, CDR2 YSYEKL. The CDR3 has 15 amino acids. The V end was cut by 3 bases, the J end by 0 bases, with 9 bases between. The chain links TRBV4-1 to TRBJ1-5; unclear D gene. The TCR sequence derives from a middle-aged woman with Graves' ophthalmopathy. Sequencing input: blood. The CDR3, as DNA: TGCGCCAGCAGCCAGTCCTTTAGTAGCAATCAGCCCCAGCATTTT. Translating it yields CASSQSFSSNQPQHF.